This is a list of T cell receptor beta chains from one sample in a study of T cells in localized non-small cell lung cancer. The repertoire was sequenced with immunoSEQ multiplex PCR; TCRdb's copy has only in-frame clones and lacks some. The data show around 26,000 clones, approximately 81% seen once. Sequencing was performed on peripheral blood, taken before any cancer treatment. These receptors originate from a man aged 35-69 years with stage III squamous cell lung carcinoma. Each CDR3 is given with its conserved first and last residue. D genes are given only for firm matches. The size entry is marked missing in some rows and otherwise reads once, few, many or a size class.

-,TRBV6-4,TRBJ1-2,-,TGTGCCAGCAGTAAGGGGGTTGGATATGGCTACACCTTC,CASSKGVGYGYTF
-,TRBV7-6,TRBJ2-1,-,TGTGCCAGCAGCTTTCGTTTCAATGAGCAGTTCTTC,CASSFRFNEQFF
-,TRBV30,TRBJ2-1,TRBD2,TGTGCCTGCCAGCGGGGGGGCTACAATGAGCAGTTCTTC,CACQRGGYNEQFF
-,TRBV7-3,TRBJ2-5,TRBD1,TGTGCCAGCAGCCTCCAACCGGGCGTACAGGGGGAGACCCAGTACTTC,CASSLQPGVQGETQYF
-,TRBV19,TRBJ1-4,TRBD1,TGTGCCAGTAGGATGGGACAGTCAATGGGAAATGAAAAACTGTTTTTT,CASRMGQSMGNEKLFF
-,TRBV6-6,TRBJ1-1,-,TGTGCCAGCAATCTGGGGCCTCGGACTGAAGCTTTCTTT,CASNLGPRTEAFF
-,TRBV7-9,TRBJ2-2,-,TGTGCCAGCAGCCCCCAGGGGTCTTGGGGGACCGGGGAGCTGTTTTTT,CASSPQGSWGTGELFF
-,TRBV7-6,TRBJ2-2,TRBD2,TGTGCCAGCAGCTTGGGGACTGGCGGGAGGTCCACCGGGGAGCTGTTTTTT,CASSLGTGGRSTGELFF
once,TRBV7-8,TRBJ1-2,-,TGTGCCAGCAGCTTACCCGCAGCACAGGGAAGGATTAGCAGGGATGGCTACACCTTC,CASSLPAAQGRISRDGYTF
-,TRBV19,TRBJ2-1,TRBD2,TGTGCCAGTAAGGCCGGGACTAGCGGGTCAGAGCAGTTCTTC,CASKAGTSGSEQFF
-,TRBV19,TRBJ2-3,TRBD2,TGTGCCAGTAGTATCTCTAGCGGGGGGACAGATACGCAGTATTTT,CASSISSGGTDTQYF
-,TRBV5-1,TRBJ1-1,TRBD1,TGCGCCAGCAGCTCCGACAGGGACACTGAAGCTTTCTTT,CASSSDRDTEAFF
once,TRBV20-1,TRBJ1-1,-,TGCAGTGCTAGCCGGGGTCAAGCTTTCTTT,CSASRGQAFF